The T cell receptor (beta chain) described here comes from a study of blood T cell repertoires in COVID-19. The CDR3 runs 14 residues. Germline CDR1 and CDR2: MDHEN and SYDVKM. V dropped 4 bases and J dropped 6 bases, with 12 bases sitting between them. Authors' methods: Reference gene primer amplification gave nucleated cell count estimates. TCRdb's copy holds only in-frame clones and misses some; the assay was immunoSEQ multiplex PCR. V, J and clone size derive from that table, while D and trimming were established from the DNA sequence. The sample carries 250,000 or so clones, 80% to 90% recorded once.

This TCR was recovered from a woman younger than 45 with acute COVID-19. The rearrangement links TRBV28 to TRBJ2-2; weak D call: TRBD2 (5 bases). The sequenced material came from PBMCs or T cells enriched from blood (not recorded which). CDR3 sequence: CASSSLALSGELFF. The CDR3 DNA reads as TGTGCCAGCAGTTCCTTAGCGTTATCCGGGGAGCTGTTTTTT.